This TCR beta chain was sequenced for a study of blood T cell repertoires in COVID-19. The method was immunoSEQ multiplex PCR; TCRdb's version includes in-frame clones alone and lacks a portion of them. The sample has hundreds of thousands of clones, approximately 80% seen once. This CDR3 spans 13 amino acids. Trimming took off 7 bases at V and 4 bases at J, with 11 bases between the two ends. Per the germline V gene, CDR1 is MNHEY and CDR2 is SVGEGT. The chain employs TRBV6-2 or TRBV6-3 and TRBJ1-3; D is undetermined. Sequences were obtained from peripheral blood. The source of this sequence is a woman at least 80 years old with active or convalescent COVID-19. This chain's CDR3 is CASIPSGGNTIYF. CDR3 in DNA: TGTGCCAGCATCCCGTCGGGGGGAAACACCATATATTTT.